The text below deals with one T cell receptor (beta chain). These data are taken from a study of low-dose radiotherapy and immunotherapy resistance in tumors. Regarding time point: after trial treatment. Treatment of the sample: LDRT plus nivolumab, ipilimumab, low-dose cyclophosphamide and aspirin (RACIN trial). Gene-specific TRAV and TRBV primers were used for first-strand cDNA, covering alpha and beta chains. The PCR that amplified TCRs ran for around 21 cycles, relying on a constant-region primer and a V-primer adapter. One entry per CDR3 protein results from TCRdb running MiXCR on the reads. The sample has more than 90,000 distinct CDR3 sequences, about a fifth seen once. The CDR3 totals 16 residues. The germline CDR1 and CDR2 sequences are KGHSH and LQKENI. V shed 3 bases, J shed 2 bases, and the junction held 4 bases outside the gene matches.

Sequenced material: PBMCs, taken after low-dose radiotherapy plus immunotherapy. The clonotype comes from a male donor with prostate cancer. This rearrangement joins TRBV18 to TRBJ2-4; 10 bases match TRBD1. The CDR3 DNA reads as TGTGCCAGCTCACCTGCGGGACAGGGGACCAAAAACATTCAGTACTTC. It translates to CASSPAGQGTKNIQYF.